This TCR beta chain was recovered during a study of T cell changes during pregnancy in multiple sclerosis (dated by TCRdb to the late 2010s). Concerning the study at large: The study examined how the T cell repertoire changed over the course of pregnancy in women with multiple sclerosis.

Turning to this clone: Its target antigen remains unknown. No base qualities exist here, and no much larger clone lies one base off it.

To prepare the library, the immunoSEQ multiplex PCR assay was applied. TCRdb limited this immuneACCESS table to in-frame rearrangements with V and J called. A share of clones is missing; checked studies link under half to unresolved V genes, and the rest is unexplained. The sample table records under 65,000 clones; around 90% of these occur just once. Around 0.5% of the sample belongs to the ten largest clones. From cysteine to phenylalanine, the CDR3 is 14 amino acids long. Only the CDR3 region is kept as DNA, spanning 42 bases read in frame from base 1. After removal of 4 bases from V and 3 bases from J, the junction retains 6 bases not matched to a gene. The CDR1 and CDR2 encoded by the germline V gene are SGHDN and FVKESK.

The sequence derives from a female donor with multiple sclerosis, enrolled in a pregnancy study. Here the chain combines TRBV14 and TRBJ2-7; 7 of the junction bases match TRBD1. The specimen was CD4+ T cells from peripheral blood mononuclear cells, collected in the third trimester of pregnancy. The DNA sequence reads TGTGCCAGCAGCCGACGACGGGACAGCTACGAGCAGTACTTC. The resulting protein is CASSRRRDSYEQYF. Reference TRBV14 and TRBJ2-7 genes cover what lies past the CDR3, so the full variable domain is EAGVTQFPSHSVIEKGQTVTLRCDPISGHDNLYWYRRVMGKEIKFLLHFVKESKQDESGMPNNRFLAERTGGTYSTLKVQPAELEDSGVYFCASSRRRDSYEQYFGPGTRLTVT.